The next 31 T cell receptor beta chains were all read from a single sample in a study of shared clonotypes between healthy human individuals. Sequencing was performed with immunoSEQ multiplex PCR; in TCRdb, only in-frame clones are kept and a portion is missing. The sample carries 400,000 to 600,000 clones, 75% to 85% recorded once. Specimen: PBMCs. Receptor source: a woman aged 40-49 years in good health. Some clones in this sample may be carry-over from other donors' samples.

This clone turned up a few times. This chain connects TRBV5-4 to TRBJ2-5, with TRBD1 matching 7 bases. This CDR3 is built from 13 residues. V shed 5 bases and J 12 bases; nucleotides not matched to a gene: 13. The V gene's germline CDR1 is SGHNT and CDR2 YYREEE (reference sequence). The CDR3, as DNA: TGTGCCAGCAGTTCTCAGGACAGGTTGAAAGAGTACTTC. As protein: CASSSQDRLKEYF.

J is TRBJ1-5 and V is TRBV7-6; D gene uncertain. The ends were cut back, 1 base at V and 4 bases at J, with 5 bases in the middle. Germline CDR1 is SGHVS and CDR2 is FNYEAQ. The CDR3 has 13 amino acids. The CDR3 spells CASSLVENQPQHF. In nucleotides, the CDR3 is TGTGCCAGCAGCTTAGTGGAGAATCAGCCCCAGCATTTT.

The chain joins TRBV29-1 to TRBJ2-3, with 7 bases aligning to TRBD2. The CDR3 sequence is 14 residues long. Trimming removed 7 bases from V and 1 base from J; junction bases left unmatched: 8. Germline assignment: CDR1 SQVTM and CDR2 ANQGSEA. In DNA, the CDR3 is TGCAGCGCTACGGGGGAGGGCGGCACAGATACGCAGTATTTT. Translation gives CSATGEGGTDTQYF.

The chain combines TRBV5-4 with TRBJ1-6; 9 bases align to TRBD1. V shed 5 bases and J 8 bases; nucleotides not matched to a gene: 11. Germline CDR1 and CDR2: SGHNT and YYREEE (reference sequence). The CDR3 extends over 16 amino acids. CDR3 coding DNA: TGTGCCAGCAGGCTAACCGGGACAGGGCTCGATTCACCCCTCCACTTT. Its protein product is CASRLTGTGLDSPLHF.

This clone is a singleton in its sample. The chain combines TRBV4-1 with TRBJ2-2; D is perhaps TRBD2 (5 bases). The V end was cut by 3 bases, the J end by 6 bases, with 14 bases between. The CDR3 loop spans 15 amino acids. The germline V gene encodes CDR1 MGHRA and CDR2 YSYEKL. CDR3 DNA sequence: TGCGCCAGCAGCCACATAGGGCTAGCCCCCGGGGAGCTGTTTTTT. It yields the protein CASSHIGLAPGELFF.

This chain connects TRBV25-1 to TRBJ2-1, with D perhaps matching TRBD1 (6 bases). Germline CDR1 MGHDK, CDR2 SYGVNS. Trimming pared 6 bases from V and 3 bases from J, leaving 12 bases between. The CDR3 consists of 14 residues. The CDR3 sequence is CASRGGPLYNEQFF. CDR3 sequence (DNA): TGTGCCAGCAGAGGGGGTCCCCTCTACAATGAGCAGTTCTTC.

The chain has TRBV10-2 and TRBJ2-2, with TRBD2 identical over 9 bases. CDR1 WSHSY and CDR2 SAAADI come from the germline V gene. The CDR3 is 14 residues long. V lost 8 bases, J lost 6 bases, and 7 bases stayed unmatched. CDR3 bases: TGCGCCAGCGTGGTAGCGGGAGTCCCCGGGGAGCTGTTTTTT. Translated: CASVVAGVPGELFF.

The V call is TRBV28, the J call TRBJ1-1, with D uncertain. Germline V gene data show CDR1 as MDHEN and CDR2 as SYDVKM. V lost 2 bases, J lost 3 bases, and 16 bases lay in between. The CDR3 is made up of 16 amino acids. Here the CDR3 reads CASSLPPAGRHTEAFF. In DNA, the CDR3 is TGTGCCAGCAGTTTACCCCCTGCGGGCAGGCACACTGAAGCTTTCTTT. The full variable domain, completed using reference TRBV28 and TRBJ1-1, is DVKVTQSSRYLVKRTGEKVFLECVQDMDHENMFWYRQDPGLGLRLIYFSYDVKMKEKGDIPEGYSVSREKKERFSLILESASTNQTSMYLCASSLPPAGRHTEAFFGQGTRLTVV.

The V gene is TRBV6-1, the J gene TRBJ2-2; TRBD2 aligns across 9 bases. The CDR3 length is 16 residues. Germline V gene sequence: CDR1 MNHNS, CDR2 SASEGT. V dropped 1 base and J dropped 1; count of bases not matched to a gene: 1. CDR3 in amino acids: CASSEVSGRNTGELFF. The DNA for the CDR3 is TGTGCCAGCAGTGAAGTTAGCGGGAGGAACACCGGGGAGCTGTTTTTT.

The gene calls are TRBV11-3 and TRBJ2-1, with 9 bases that match TRBD1. The CDR3 spans 17 residues. The germline gives CDR1 SGHNT, CDR2 YENEEA. V gave up 0 bases and J gave up 8 bases; unmatched junction bases: 11. In DNA form, the CDR3 reads TGTGCCAGCAGCTTAGATCCTGGGACAGGGCGCGACTATGAGCAGTTCTTC. Its translation is CASSLDPGTGRDYEQFF.

This rearrangement joins TRBV5-4 to TRBJ2-7; 9 positions agree with TRBD2. J gave up 6 bases and V 4 bases, and 11 bases lay outside the gene matches. Germline CDR1 reads SGHNT; CDR2 reads YYREEE (reference sequence). This CDR3 comprises 15 residues. Here the CDR3 reads CASSPSLAGSGEQYF. CDR3 in DNA: TGTGCCAGCAGCCCGTCCCTAGCGGGAAGCGGCGAGCAGTACTTC.

V and J are TRBV7-3 and TRBJ2-3, with 11 bases that match TRBD2. The CDR3 is 15 amino acids. Looked up from germline, CDR1 is SGHTA and CDR2 is FQGTGA. V was pared by 5 bases and J by 2 bases, with 3 bases of the junction left unmatched. The CDR3, as DNA: TGTGCCAGCAGCCGTAGCGGGAGGGCCACAGATACGCAGTATTTT. Its translation: CASSRSGRATDTQYF.

This clone was observed a few times. The chain links TRBV12-5 to TRBJ1-5; no definite D call. The CDR3 has 12 residues. Germline values: CDR1 LGHNT, CDR2 FRNRAP. V gave up 9 bases and J gave up 6 bases, with 12 bases separating them. DNA for the CDR3: TGTGCTAGCGCCGCCCCAGGTCAGCCCCAGCATTTT. Translated: CASAAPGQPQHF.

This clone was recorded once. The chain combines TRBV28 with TRBJ1-5; no clear D gene. Per the germline V gene, CDR1 is MDHEN and CDR2 is SYDVKM. Trimming removed 4 bases from V and 4 bases from J, with 11 bases in between. The CDR3 spans 14 residues. The CDR3 here is CASSSPTRNQPQHF. CDR3 nucleotides: TGTGCCAGCAGTTCCCCGACCAGGAATCAGCCCCAGCATTTT.

V is TRBV7-9 and J is TRBJ2-2; 9 nucleotides match TRBD1. CDR3 length: 16 residues. The germline V gene encodes CDR1 SEHNR and CDR2 FQNEAQ (reference sequence). V shed 5 bases and J 3 bases; nucleotides not matched to a gene: 7. The CDR3 nucleotides are TGTGCCAGCAGCCCCCTTTGGACAGGGGACACCGGGGAGCTGTTTTTT. Its translation: CASSPLWTGDTGELFF.

The rearrangement links TRBV29-1 to TRBJ1-1; D ambiguous. Germline CDR1 SQVTM, CDR2 ANQGSEA. This CDR3 region has 11 residues. The V gene lost 4 bases and the J gene lost 6 bases, with 9 bases spanning the gap. The CDR3 region is CSVVGYAEAFF. The CDR3 nucleotides are TGCAGCGTTGTTGGTTATGCTGAAGCTTTCTTT.

The chain uses TRBV4-2 and TRBJ1-6; D uncertain. Trimming cost V 3 bases and J 10 bases, with 7 bases left between them. The length of the CDR3 is 12 residues. CDR1 LGHNA and CDR2 YNFKEQ come from the germline V gene. This CDR3 reads CASSQGRSPLHF. DNA of the CDR3: TGTGCCAGCAGCCAGGGCCGCTCACCCCTCCACTTT.

This clone turned up a few times. V and J are TRBV19 and TRBJ2-5; D might be TRBD2 (6 bases). CDR3 length: 16 amino acids. Trimming took off 3 bases at V and 5 bases at J, with 19 bases between the two ends. From germline, CDR1 is LNHDA and CDR2 SQIVND (reference sequence). The CDR3 region is CASSISFAGGGETQYF. In DNA form, the CDR3 reads TGTGCCAGTAGTATTTCTTTTGCTGGAGGAGGGGAGACCCAGTACTTC. Based on the CDR3 plus reference TRBV19 and TRBJ2-5, the full variable domain is DGGITQSPKYLFRKEGQNVTLSCEQNLNHDAMYWYRQDPGQGLRLIYYSQIVNDFQKGDIAEGYSVSREKKESFPLTVTSAQKNPTAFYLCASSISFAGGGETQYFGPGTRLLVL.

The count of this clone is one. V gene TRBV6-6 combines with J gene TRBJ1-2; D gene unclear. Germline CDR1 MNHNY, CDR2 SVGAGI (reference sequence). This CDR3 comprises 12 residues. V lost 6 bases and J lost 8, with 13 bases in between. The CDR3 DNA reads as TGTGCCAGCAGCGAGCTATCTGGAGGCTACACCTTC. Residues: CASSELSGGYTF.

The chain recombines TRBV4-1 with TRBJ2-2, with D possibly TRBD2 on 6 matching bases. CDR1 and CDR2 from the germline V gene are MGHRA and YSYEKL. Trimming removed 0 bases at V and 5 bases at J, with 13 bases between. The CDR3 sequence is 16 residues long. The CDR3 DNA reads as TGCGCCAGCAGCCAAGATCGAGCGGGTCTTACCGGGGAGCTGTTTTTT. Amino acid sequence: CASSQDRAGLTGELFF.

In this sample, this clone turned up a few times. The chain uses TRBV29-1 and TRBJ2-1, with 7 positions matching TRBD2. Trimming at V came to 6 bases and at J to 9 bases, leaving 5 bases not matched to a gene. The CDR3 is 11 residues long. CDR1 and CDR2 from the germline V gene are SQVTM and ANQGSEA. The CDR3 loop reads CSVGSGLEQFF. The CDR3, as DNA: TGCAGCGTGGGTAGCGGGCTTGAGCAGTTCTTC.

The table lists this clone with a few counts. The chain combines TRBV7-9 with TRBJ2-6; TRBD1 matches 9 bases. This CDR3 is built from 16 residues. Germline CDR1 and CDR2: SEHNR and FQNEAQ (reference sequence). V was pared by 5 bases and J by 4 bases, with 6 bases of the junction left unmatched. DNA of the CDR3: TGTGCCAGCAGCCCCGGGACAGGGTCCGGGGCCAACGTCCTGACTTTC. It is translated as CASSPGTGSGANVLTF. The full variable domain, with the rest looked up from reference TRBV7-9 and TRBJ2-6, is DTGVSQNPRHKITKRGQNVTFRCDPISEHNRLYWYRQTLGQGPEFLTYFQNEAQLEKSRLLSDRFSAERPKGSFSTLEIQRTEQGDSAMYLCASSPGTGSGANVLTFGAGSRLTVL.

A remark on this clone: Additional DNA sequences in this sample encode the identical CDR3. V gene TRBV11-2 combines with J gene TRBJ2-1; a possible D gene is TRBD2 (5 bases). Germline-derived CDR1 and CDR2 are SGHAT and FQNNGV. This CDR3 contains 15 residues. Trimming left V 1 base short and J 2 bases short, with 9 bases between. The CDR3: CASSLVAGTYNEQFF. As DNA, the CDR3 is TGTGCCAGCAGCTTAGTTGCGGGTACCTACAATGAGCAGTTCTTC.

The chain is built from TRBV4-2 and TRBJ2-7, with D possibly TRBD1 on 5 matching bases. The CDR3 consists of 15 residues. Between the trimmed V and J ends, which lost 0 bases and 2 bases, there was a span of 11 bases. Germline V CDR1 and CDR2: LGHNA, YNFKEQ. The CDR3 is CASSQDLGVPYEQYF. In DNA form, the CDR3 reads TGTGCCAGCAGCCAAGATTTAGGGGTCCCCTACGAGCAGTACTTC.

The rearrangement uses TRBV4-1 and TRBJ1-2; 7 bases agree with TRBD1. This CDR3 has 13 amino acids. V shed 2 bases, J shed 6 bases, and the junction held 3 bases outside the gene matches. CDR1 and CDR2 from the germline V gene are MGHRA and YSYEKL. For the CDR3, the DNA is TGCGCCAGCAGCCAAACAGGGGTCGATGGCTACACCTTC. Residues: CASSQTGVDGYTF.

As regards this clone: Other DNA sequences in the same sample also yield this CDR3. The rearrangement joins TRBV28 to TRBJ1-2; D unclear. CDR3 length: 11 residues. Trimming removed 2 bases from V and 7 bases from J, with 5 bases in between. Germline CDR1 MDHEN, CDR2 SYDVKM. The CDR3 DNA reads as TGTGCCAGCAGTTTACGTGGTGGCTACACCTTC. This sequence encodes CASSLRGGYTF.

The gene calls are TRBV9 and TRBJ2-1, with 8 bases matching TRBD2. This CDR3 is 14 amino acids long. V shed 0 bases and J 8 bases; nucleotides not matched to a gene: 4. CDR1 and CDR2 (germline): SGDLS, YYNGEE. This CDR3 reads CASSVGVAGYEQFF. CDR3 DNA: TGTGCCAGCAGCGTAGGAGTAGCGGGGTATGAGCAGTTCTTC.

The chain uses TRBV15 and TRBJ2-7; tentatively, D is TRBD1 or TRBD2 (5 bases each). The germline V gene has CDR1 LNHNV and CDR2 YYDKDF (reference sequence). The CDR3 loop spans 15 amino acids. V was trimmed by 0 bases and J by 3 bases, leaving 12 bases between them. DNA for the CDR3: TGTGCCACCAGCAGAGAAGCGGATACAGGCTACGAGCAGTACTTC. Translation gives CATSREADTGYEQYF.

The V and J genes are TRBV10-3 and TRBJ2-2; 9 nucleotides match TRBD2. The CDR3 extends over 14 amino acids. After removal of 8 bases from V and 3 bases from J, the junction contained 4 bases not matched to a gene. Germline V CDR1 and CDR2: ENHRY, SYGVKD. CDR3 in amino acids: CAIRAGGDTGELFF. The CDR3 bases are TGTGCCATCCGTGCGGGAGGGGACACCGGGGAGCTGTTTTTT.

The genes are TRBV7-2 and TRBJ2-3; no definite D call. The germline CDR1 and CDR2 sequences are SGHTA and FQGNSA. The CDR3 loop spans 14 amino acids. Trimming removed 2 bases from V and 0 bases from J, with 6 bases in between. In nucleotides, the CDR3 is TGTGCCAGCAGCTTAAGCCGAAGCACAGATACGCAGTATTTT. Amino acid sequence: CASSLSRSTDTQYF.

This clone was seen just once. This rearrangement joins TRBV30 to TRBJ1-2, with D possibly being TRBD1 (6 bases). The germline V gene encodes CDR1 GTSNPN and CDR2 SVGIG (reference sequence). V was cut by 0 bases and J by 3 bases, with 14 bases left in between. This CDR3 is built from 15 residues. For the CDR3, the DNA is TGTGCCTGGAGTGTAGGTGATGGGGGGCACTATGGCTACACCTTC. This translates into CAWSVGDGGHYGYTF.